The 32 T cell receptor beta chains in this list originate from one sample, sequenced in a study of chemoradiotherapy in HPV16-positive cancers (dated by TCRdb to between 2021 and 2022). Library creation used the immunoSEQ multiplex PCR assay. TCRdb took this table from immuneACCESS and kept in-frame rearrangements with V and J called. Such tables lack part of the clones; where checked against another copy, unresolved V genes explain under half of the gap, and the rest is unexplained. This sample has approximately 9,300 clones in its table, and roughly nine tenths of those were observed once. Roughly an eighth of the sample belongs to the ten largest clones. Material: blood, obtained from a patient who underwent chemoradiotherapy. Every receptor here comes from a human donor with HPV-associated anogenital cancer.

This sequence joins TRBV19 and TRBJ1-5, with a possible D match to TRBD1 (5 bases). From germline, CDR1 is LNHDA and CDR2 SQIVND (reference sequence). V was cut by 8 bases and J by 3 bases, with 11 bases left in between. The CDR3 is 13 residues long. The CDR3 here is CASVETVNQPQHF. DNA for the CDR3: TGTGCCAGTGTAGAGACAGTCAATCAGCCCCAGCATTTT.

This sequence joins TRBV5-4 and TRBJ1-1, with TRBD1 as a possible D gene (6 bases). CDR1 is SGHNT, CDR2 YYREEE, per germline (reference sequence). V gave up 7 bases and J gave up 4 bases, with 17 bases separating them. The CDR3 has 14 amino acids. This CDR3 is CASRYRQETTEAFF. CDR3 DNA: TGTGCCAGCCGATACCGACAGGAAACCACTGAAGCTTTCTTT. Looking up the rest from reference TRBV5-4 and TRBJ1-1 gives the full variable domain: ETGVTQSPTHLIKTRGQQVTLRCSSQSGHNTVSWYQQALGQGPQFIFQYYREEENGRGNFPPRFSGLQFPNYSSELNVNALELDDSALYLCASRYRQETTEAFFGQGTRLTVV.

The chain is built from TRBV5-1 and TRBJ2-2; D might be TRBD1 (6 bases). Trimming removed 7 bases from V and 7 bases from J, with 14 bases in between. Germline assignment: CDR1 SGHRS and CDR2 YFSETQ. The CDR3 spans 13 residues. This chain's CDR3 is CASRDNLDGELFF. In DNA form, the CDR3 reads TGCGCCAGCCGGGACAACTTGGACGGGGAGCTGTTTTTT.

The chain links TRBV4-3 to TRBJ2-1; D gene unclear. From germline, CDR1 is LGHNA and CDR2 YSLEER. This CDR3 has 13 amino acids. The germline V and J ends were trimmed by 4 bases and 4 bases, with 8 bases remaining between them. The CDR3: CASSLNEYNEQFF. CDR3 sequence (DNA): TGCGCCAGCAGCCTAAACGAATACAATGAGCAGTTCTTC.

This clone was seen a single time. The chain carries TRBV6-1 and TRBJ1-1, with unresolved D. The CDR3 sequence is 15 residues long. V dropped 0 bases and J dropped 7 bases, with 15 bases sitting between them. Germline CDR1 is MNHNS and CDR2 is SASEGT. The CDR3 DNA follows: TGTGCCAGCAGTGAAGCTCGGCCGGGGATTGGTGAAGCTTTCTTT. Protein sequence: CASSEARPGIGEAFF.

The J gene is TRBJ1-2, the V gene TRBV6-1; unclear D gene. The CDR3 totals 14 residues. Germline CDR1 reads MNHNS; CDR2 reads SASEGT. V was shortened by 4 bases and J by 8 bases, with 17 bases between the two germline ends. CDR3 sequence (DNA): TGTGCCAGCAGTGGCGGACCTCCCGGGAGCGGCTACACCTTC. Its protein is CASSGGPPGSGYTF.

This chain links TRBV6-5 with TRBJ2-3; 7 bases are shared with TRBD2. The CDR3 is made up of 14 amino acids. Per the germline V gene, CDR1 is MNHEY and CDR2 is SVGAGI. Unmatched junction bases numbered 5, after V lost 2 bases and J lost 6 bases. The CDR3 coding sequence is TGTGCCAGCAGTTACAAATCCGGGGGGGATACGCAGTATTTT. Amino acids: CASSYKSGGDTQYF.

The CDR3 DNA follows: TGTGCCCGCCAGGCTAGCGGGGTAAATGAGCAGTTCTTC. As protein: CARQASGVNEQFF. The chain has TRBV30 and TRBJ2-1; the match to TRBD2 covers 9 bases. Looked up from germline, CDR1 is GTSNPN and CDR2 is SVGIG (reference sequence). V shed 8 bases, J shed 7 bases, and the junction held 9 bases outside the gene matches. This CDR3 spans 13 amino acids.

This clone showed up just once. The chain uses TRBV5-4 and TRBJ2-3; 10 nucleotides align to TRBD1. The CDR3 extends over 15 amino acids. The germline V gene has CDR1 SGHNT and CDR2 YYREEE (reference sequence). V lost 2 bases and J lost 3; bases outside the gene matches: 3. The CDR3 DNA sequence: TGTGCCAGCAGCTTCTGGGACAGGGGTACAGATACGCAGTATTTT. This encodes CASSFWDRGTDTQYF.

This chain connects TRBV12-5 to TRBJ1-2; no definite D call. The CDR3 totals 13 residues. Germline CDR1 reads LGHNT; CDR2 reads FRNRAP. V was shortened by 1 base and J by 6 bases, with 9 bases between the two germline ends. The CDR3 here is CASGLGRDDGYTF. DNA of the CDR3: TGTGCTAGTGGTTTGGGTAGAGACGATGGCTACACCTTC. Full variable domain (remainder filled in from reference TRBV12-5 and TRBJ1-2): DARVTQTPRHKVTEMGQEVTMRCQPILGHNTVFWYRQTMMQGLELLAYFRNRAPLDDSGMPKDRFSAEMPDATLATLKIQPSEPRDSAVYFCASGLGRDDGYTFGSGTRLTVV.

The chain uses TRBV30 and TRBJ1-1, with D unresolved. From germline, CDR1 is GTSNPN and CDR2 SVGIG (reference sequence). The V end was cut by 3 bases, the J end by 4 bases, with 9 bases between. This CDR3 is 12 amino acids long. The CDR3 is CAWRGGGTEAFF. CDR3 in DNA: TGTGCCTGGAGAGGAGGTGGCACTGAAGCTTTCTTT.

The V and J genes are TRBV19 and TRBJ2-4, with 7 bases identical to TRBD1. The germline gives CDR1 LNHDA, CDR2 SQIVND (reference sequence). This CDR3 spans 14 amino acids. V lost 5 bases, J lost 7 bases, and 8 bases stayed unmatched. The CDR3 here is CASSGRQGRNIQYF. The CDR3 DNA follows: TGTGCCAGTAGTGGACGACAGGGTAGGAACATTCAGTACTTC. Full variable domain (remainder filled in from reference TRBV19 and TRBJ2-4): DGGITQSPKYLFRKEGQNVTLSCEQNLNHDAMYWYRQDPGQGLRLIYYSQIVNDFQKGDIAEGYSVSREKKESFPLTVTSAQKNPTAFYLCASSGRQGRNIQYFGAGTRLSVL.

This clone was found once. V gene TRBV6-1 combines with J gene TRBJ1-2, with 8 positions matching TRBD1. This CDR3 has 15 amino acids. The germline gives CDR1 MNHNS, CDR2 SASEGT. V lost 7 bases and J lost 5; bases outside the gene matches: 12. CDR3 sequence reads: CASTGGGQGPYGYTF. CDR3 DNA: TGTGCCAGCACCGGGGGTGGACAGGGTCCTTATGGCTACACCTTC.

This clone was found once. J is TRBJ1-1 and V is TRBV2; 7 bases match TRBD1. The length of the CDR3 is 14 residues. V lost 6 bases to trimming and J lost 11 bases; unmatched junction nucleotides: 15. From germline, CDR1 is SNHLY and CDR2 FYNNEI. CDR3: CASRGDSRFFGAFF. DNA of the CDR3: TGTGCCAGCAGGGGGGACAGTAGATTCTTTGGGGCTTTCTTT.

The V call is TRBV19, the J call TRBJ2-3; D tentatively fits TRBD1 or TRBD2 (5 bases each). Per the germline V gene, CDR1 is LNHDA and CDR2 is SQIVND (reference sequence). V was clipped by 3 bases and J by 5 bases, with 12 bases between them. The CDR3 totals 14 residues. DNA of the CDR3: TGTGCCAGTAGTATGGGGGTCTTTGGAGATACGCAGTATTTT. It is translated as CASSMGVFGDTQYF.

The chain has TRBV10-2 and TRBJ1-5; D call uncertain. The CDR3 is 14 amino acids. The V end lost 3 bases, the J end lost 7 bases, and 13 bases lay between the germline ends. CDR1 and CDR2 from the germline V gene are WSHSY and SAAADI. The CDR3 reads CASSEALTGQPQHF. In nucleotides, the CDR3 is TGCGCCAGCAGTGAAGCCCTAACGGGGCAGCCCCAGCATTTT.

The CDR3 coding sequence is TGCGCCAGCAGCTTGGTAACAGACAGTAATGAGCAGTTCTTC. Protein product: CASSLVTDSNEQFF. The chain is built from TRBV5-1 and TRBJ2-1; a possible D gene is TRBD1 (5 bases). Deletions cut 0 bases from V and 7 bases from J, with 11 bases between. The CDR3 sequence is 14 residues long. CDR1 is SGHRS and CDR2 is YFSETQ in the germline V gene. Variable domain in full (rest from reference TRBV5-1 and TRBJ2-1): KAGVTQTPRYLIKTRGQQVTLSCSPISGHRSVSWYQQTPGQGLQFLFEYFSETQRNKGNFPGRFSGRQFSNSRSEMNVSTLELGDSALYLCASSLVTDSNEQFFGPGTRLTVL.

CDR3 DNA sequence: TGTGCCAGCAGCCAAGCAGGACAGGGGGCGTCTAACTATGGCTACACCTTC. This sequence encodes CASSQAGQGASNYGYTF. The chain uses TRBV4-2 and TRBJ1-2; 11 bases agree with TRBD1. The CDR3 has 17 residues. The ends lost 1 base at V and 0 bases at J; junction bases unmatched: 4. Germline CDR1 is LGHNA and CDR2 is YNFKEQ.

This clone showed up just once. The rearrangement uses TRBV5-6 and TRBJ2-7, with no clear D. CDR1 SGHDT and CDR2 YYEEEE come from the germline V gene. The CDR3 loop spans 14 amino acids. V lost 2 bases to trimming and J lost 3 bases, with 12 bases between them. The CDR3 DNA reads as TGTGCCAGCAGCTTTTTCTTCTCGAGCTACGAGCAGTACGTC. Translated: CASSFFFSSYEQYV.

This chain links TRBV9 with TRBJ1-1; perhaps TRBD1 as D (5 bases). Trimming stripped 0 bases from V and 0 bases from J, with 12 bases between. CDR3 size: 16 residues. CDR1 is SGDLS, CDR2 YYNGEE, per germline. CDR3 amino acids: CASSVGTGLMNTEAFF. CDR3 in DNA: TGTGCCAGCAGCGTAGGAACAGGACTAATGAACACTGAAGCTTTCTTT.

V and J are TRBV5-1 and TRBJ2-7, with TRBD1 as a possible D gene (6 bases). The CDR3 totals 14 residues. V lost 0 bases and J 3 bases, leaving 10 bases between the germline ends. Germline CDR1 and CDR2: SGHRS and YFSETQ. The CDR3 loop is CASSLETGSYEQYF. CDR3 sequence (DNA): TGCGCCAGCAGCTTGGAAACAGGGAGCTACGAGCAGTACTTC.

The chain uses TRBV6-1 and TRBJ2-7; D gene ambiguous. This CDR3 spans 15 amino acids. V was shortened by 5 bases and J by 2 bases, with 16 bases between the two germline ends. The V gene's germline CDR1 is MNHNS and CDR2 SASEGT. The CDR3 coding sequence is TGTGCCAGCAGTACCACAATAAACAGAGCCTACGAGCAGTACGTC. It is translated as CASSTTINRAYEQYV.

The chain uses TRBV6-5 and TRBJ1-3, with D uncertain. This CDR3 comprises 16 residues. Germline values: CDR1 MNHEY, CDR2 SVGAGI. V gave up 2 bases and J gave up 0 bases, with 11 bases separating them. The CDR3 sequence: CASSYATSNSGNTIYF. The CDR3 DNA sequence: TGTGCCAGCAGTTACGCTACGAGCAACTCTGGAAACACCATATATTTT.

This sequence joins TRBV18 and TRBJ2-5, with 7 bases identical to TRBD2. The J call may not be correct, given that the DNA end is closer to TRBJ2-7. CDR1 and CDR2 from the germline V gene are KGHSH and LQKENI. The CDR3 totals 16 residues. The CDR3 reads CASSPVLPGGSYEQYF. The CDR3 DNA reads TGTGCCAGCTCACCAGTACTCCCGGGGGGTTCCTACGAGCAGTACTTC.

The genes are TRBV21-1 and TRBJ1-2; TRBD1, the D gene given by the table, was not confirmed from the DNA. TRBV21-1 has pseudogene status. The CDR3 runs to 15 residues. CDR3: CASSKGGGSNYGYTF. In DNA form, the CDR3 reads TGTGCCAGCAGCAAAGGTGGGGGCTCTAACTATGGCTACACCTTC.

This chain connects TRBV6-5 to TRBJ2-1; 7 bases are a match to TRBD1. The CDR3 consists of 14 residues. The germline CDR1 and CDR2 sequences are MNHEY and SVGAGI. The V segment lost 2 bases and the J segment 9 bases; nucleotides outside the gene matches: 7. The chain's CDR3 is CASSYGQEVPEQFF. In DNA, the CDR3 is TGTGCCAGCAGTTACGGACAGGAAGTCCCTGAGCAGTTCTTC.

The chain joins TRBV4-3 to TRBJ2-1, with D perhaps matching TRBD2 (5 bases). This CDR3 contains 13 residues. Germline V gene lookup returns CDR1 LGHNA and CDR2 YSLEER. Deletions cut 0 bases from V and 7 bases from J, with 7 bases between. The CDR3 loop reads CASSQELENEQFF. CDR3 nucleotide sequence: TGCGCCAGCAGCCAAGAACTAGAGAATGAGCAGTTCTTC.

This clone has only one observation. The rearrangement uses TRBV2 and TRBJ1-4; a possible D gene is TRBD1 (6 bases). With 5 bases removed from V and 7 bases from J, the gap between germline ends came to 11 bases. Per germline, CDR1 SNHLY and CDR2 FYNNEI. CDR3 length: 13 amino acids. The CDR3 nucleotides read TGTGCCAGCAGTCTGGGGGCGGTTGAAAAACTGTTTTTT. Translation: CASSLGAVEKLFF.

The chain recombines TRBV27 with TRBJ1-2, with unresolved D. This CDR3 is 14 amino acids long. CDR1 and CDR2 from the germline V gene are MNHEY and SMNVEV (reference sequence). V was pared by 5 bases and J by 8 bases, with 18 bases between. For the CDR3, the DNA is TGTGCCAGCAGTATTTACTGGGAATTATACGGCTACACCTTC. This gives the protein CASSIYWELYGYTF.

The chain links TRBV5-6 to TRBJ2-2; D gene unclear. Germline values: CDR1 SGHDT, CDR2 YYEEEE. The V and J ends lost 4 bases and 1 base respectively, with 14 bases between them. The CDR3 has 16 amino acids. CDR3 bases: TGTGCCAGCAGCCTGCGGTTTACTTTGAACACCGGGGAGCTGTTTTTT. This encodes CASSLRFTLNTGELFF.

The chain couples TRBV10-3 to TRBJ2-7, with 9 bases lining up with TRBD1. Germline CDR1 reads ENHRY; CDR2 reads SYGVKD. The CDR3 length is 15 residues. The J segment lost 0 bases and the V segment lost 6 bases, leaving 6 bases of the junction unmatched. The CDR3 region is CAISNDRGDSYEQYF. The CDR3 nucleotides read TGTGCCATCAGCAATGACAGGGGGGACTCCTACGAGCAGTACTTC.

This chain links TRBV4-3 with TRBJ2-4, with 9 nucleotides matching TRBD1. The CDR3 covers 15 residues. The V gene end was trimmed by 1 base and the J gene end by 9 bases; junction bases not matched to a gene: 7. The germline CDR1 and CDR2 sequences are LGHNA and YSLEER. The CDR3 spells CASSQVRTGESIQYF. CDR3 in DNA: TGCGCCAGCAGCCAAGTCCGGACAGGGGAAAGCATTCAGTACTTC.